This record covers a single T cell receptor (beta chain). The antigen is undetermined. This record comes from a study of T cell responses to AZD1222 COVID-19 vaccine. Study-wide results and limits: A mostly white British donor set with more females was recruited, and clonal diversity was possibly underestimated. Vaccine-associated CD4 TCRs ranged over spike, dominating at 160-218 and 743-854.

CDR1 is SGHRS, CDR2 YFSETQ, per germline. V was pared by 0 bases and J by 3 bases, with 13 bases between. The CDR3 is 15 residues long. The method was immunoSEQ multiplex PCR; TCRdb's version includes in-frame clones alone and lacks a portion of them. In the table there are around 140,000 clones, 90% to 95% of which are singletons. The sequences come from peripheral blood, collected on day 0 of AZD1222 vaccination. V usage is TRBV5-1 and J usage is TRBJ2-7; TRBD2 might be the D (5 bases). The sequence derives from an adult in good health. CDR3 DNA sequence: TGCGCCAGCAGCTTGGACACTGGCGACTACTACGAGCAGTACTTC. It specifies CASSLDTGDYYEQYF.